The 18 T cell receptor beta chains in this list originate from one sample, sequenced in a study of high-grade serous ovarian cancer treatment subgroups. The tumor samples were collected prior to definitive surgery or chemotherapy. The table came from immunoSEQ multiplex PCR; TCRdb's copy has only in-frame clones and leaves some out. The sample records approximately 36,000 clones, 79% being singletons. Sequencing input: tumor tissue. Receptors were obtained from a human donor with high-grade serous ovarian cancer.

The table lists this clone with a few counts. V and J are TRBV10-3 and TRBJ1-5; tentatively, D is TRBD1 (6 bases). The CDR3 has 13 residues. From germline, CDR1 is ENHRY and CDR2 SYGVKD. V was cut by 4 bases and J by 3 bases, with 7 bases left in between. CDR3 loop: CAISGQVNQPQHF. CDR3 coding DNA: TGTGCCATCAGTGGACAGGTCAATCAGCCCCAGCATTTT.

This chain joins TRBV2 and TRBJ1-6, with no clear D. Looked up from germline, CDR1 is SNHLY and CDR2 is FYNNEI. V was cut by 3 bases and J by 10 bases, with 13 bases left in between. CDR3 length: 14 amino acids. The CDR3 here is CASSEKGSRSPLHF. CDR3 DNA: TGTGCCAGCAGTGAGAAAGGGTCAAGATCACCCCTCCACTTT.

The rearrangement links TRBV6-5 to TRBJ1-1; D is possibly TRBD1 (6 bases). Germline-derived CDR1 and CDR2 are MNHEY and SVGAGI. V was pared by 6 bases and J by 7 bases, with 15 bases between. The CDR3 is 13 amino acids. The chain's CDR3 is CASRSQGRGEAFF. The CDR3 nucleotides read TGTGCCAGCAGATCTCAGGGGAGAGGTGAAGCTTTCTTT.

There are a few counts of this clone. The chain links TRBV9 to TRBJ1-1; D is uncertain. The CDR3 runs 16 residues. Trimming removed 4 bases at V and 5 bases at J, with 21 bases between. Per germline, CDR1 SGDLS and CDR2 YYNGEE. CDR3 amino acids: CASSPAPRGVRTEAFF. The CDR3 bases are TGTGCCAGCAGCCCGGCCCCGCGTGGGGTGAGGACTGAAGCTTTCTTT.

The chain links TRBV5-4 to TRBJ2-1; 9 nucleotides align to TRBD1. J was trimmed by 4 bases and V by 4 bases; bases with no gene match: 12. CDR1 is SGHNT and CDR2 is YYREEE in the germline V gene (reference sequence). CDR3 length equals 17 residues. The DNA of the CDR3 is TGTGCCAGCAGCCGACGCCGGGACAGGGAGGGTTACAATGAGCAGTTCTTC. It encodes CASSRRRDREGYNEQFF.

The chain combines TRBV19 with TRBJ2-1, with 9 bases that match TRBD2. The CDR3 sequence is 17 residues long. With V trimmed by 10 bases and J by 7 bases, 20 bases remained unmatched. Germline V gene data show CDR1 as LNHDA and CDR2 as SQIVND (reference sequence). The CDR3 DNA follows: TGTGCCACCTTAGTATTCGGGGGGCGGGAGGGCCGGAATGAGCAGTTCTTC. This encodes CATLVFGGREGRNEQFF.

The count of this clone is one. CDR3 nucleotides: TGCGCCAGCAGCTTGGCCGGCCCCTCCTCTGGAAACACCATATATTTT. It specifies CASSLAGPSSGNTIYF. The chain combines TRBV5-1 with TRBJ1-3; D gene uncertain. Germline CDR1 is SGHRS and CDR2 is YFSETQ. This CDR3 is built from 16 residues. Deletions cut 0 bases from V and 0 bases from J, with 10 bases between.

The chain recombines TRBV4-3 with TRBJ2-1; D not resolved. The CDR3 is 15 residues long. Germline lookup yields CDR1 LGHNA and CDR2 YSLEER. V dropped 6 bases and J dropped 3 bases, with 15 bases sitting between them. CDR3 in amino acids: CASREGPTDYNEQFF. As DNA, the CDR3 is TGCGCCAGCAGAGAAGGCCCGACGGACTACAATGAGCAGTTCTTC.

The chain combines TRBV6-6 with TRBJ2-5; D not resolved. With the DNA end fitting TRBJ2-7 better, the J assignment may be wrong. The V gene's germline CDR1 is MNHNY and CDR2 SVGAGI (reference sequence). The CDR3 spans 12 residues. CDR3 protein: CASSSLTYEQYF. The DNA for the CDR3 is TGTGCCAGCAGCAGTTTGACCTACGAGCAGTACTTC.

V usage is TRBV28 and J usage is TRBJ2-2; D is unclear. V shed 6 bases and J shed 7 bases, with 12 bases lying between them. CDR3 length: 13 residues. Germline V lookup: CDR1 MDHEN, CDR2 SYDVKM. As DNA, the CDR3 is TGTGCCAGCAGCTCGCGGACGGGCGGGGAGCTGTTTTTT. It translates to CASSSRTGGELFF.

The rearrangement uses TRBV7-9 and TRBJ2-2, with D perhaps TRBD2 (5 bases). Trimming shortened V by 5 bases and J by 6 bases, and 7 bases separated the two germline ends. Germline V gives CDR1 SEHNR, CDR2 FQNEAQ (reference sequence). This CDR3 has 12 amino acids. The CDR3 nucleotides are TGTGCCAGCAGCCGACTATCCGGGGAGCTGTTTTTT. Protein product: CASSRLSGELFF.

The chain combines TRBV30 with TRBJ1-5; no firm D call. Per the germline V gene, CDR1 is GTSNPN and CDR2 is SVGIG (reference sequence). Deletions cut 0 bases from V and 4 bases from J, with 7 bases between. This CDR3 comprises 13 residues. CDR3 in amino acids: CAWSVRANQPQHF. The CDR3 DNA reads as TGTGCCTGGAGTGTACGGGCGAATCAGCCCCAGCATTTT.

This chain links TRBV28 with TRBJ1-1; unclear D gene. From germline, CDR1 is MDHEN and CDR2 SYDVKM. V was pared by 10 bases and J by 0 bases, with 18 bases between. The CDR3 length is 15 residues. Here the CDR3 reads CATTRFRTVNTEAFF. The CDR3 DNA is TGTGCCACCACACGCTTCCGGACGGTGAACACTGAAGCTTTCTTT.

The genes are TRBV10-1 and TRBJ2-3, with no clear D. The CDR3 extends over 17 amino acids. The germline V gene has CDR1 WNHNN and CDR2 SYGVQD (reference sequence). V was trimmed by 0 bases and J by 4 bases, leaving 17 bases between them. The CDR3 protein is CASSESRSKSGSDTQYF. The CDR3 DNA reads TGCGCCAGCAGTGAGTCGAGGAGCAAGTCTGGGTCAGATACGCAGTATTTT.

The V gene is TRBV21-1, the J gene TRBJ2-5; no check of the table's D call, TRBD1, against the DNA was made. TRBV21-1 is a documented pseudogene. This CDR3 spans 16 amino acids. CDR3: CASSPPEGARGETQYF. The CDR3, as DNA: TGTGCCAGCAGCCCCCCTGAGGGGGCAAGGGGAGAGACCCAGTACTTC.

This rearrangement joins TRBV6-1 to TRBJ1-5, with 7 positions matching TRBD1. Trimming removed 8 bases from V and 7 bases from J; junction bases left unmatched: 11. The CDR3 runs 14 residues. Germline V gene sequence: CDR1 MNHNS, CDR2 SASEGT. The CDR3 region is CASALNRGGQPQHF. CDR3 bases: TGTGCCAGCGCGTTAAACAGGGGCGGGCAGCCCCAGCATTTT.

The chain joins TRBV13 to TRBJ2-1; D remains ambiguous. The CDR3 covers 14 residues. V dropped 3 bases and J dropped 4 bases, with 10 bases sitting between them. Germline CDR1 reads PRHDT; CDR2 reads FYEKMQ (reference sequence). The DNA of the CDR3 is TGTGCCAGCAGCTTTGATGGGTATTACAATGAGCAGTTCTTC. This encodes CASSFDGYYNEQFF.

V and J are TRBV28 and TRBJ2-7; 13 nucleotides match TRBD2. The CDR3 has 14 amino acids. Germline CDR1 reads MDHEN; CDR2 reads SYDVKM. Losses at the gene ends were 8 bases for V and 3 bases for J; bases not matched to a gene: 4. The CDR3 DNA sequence: TGTGCCAGCGGTGGACTAGCGGGAGTCTACGAGCAGTACTTC. Translating gives CASGGLAGVYEQYF.